A selection of T cell receptor beta chains follows, all from one sample in a study of blood T cell repertoires in COVID-19. The assay was immunoSEQ multiplex PCR, and TCRdb's table has in-frame clones only and misses some. The sample has fewer than 250,000 clones, 65% to 90% seen once; the top ten hold 3% to 4%. Sample: PBMCs or T cells enriched from blood (not recorded which). The receptors derive from a woman between 40 and 55 years old with acute COVID-19. Each CDR3 is given with its conserved first and last residue. The order of the fields is CDR3 protein, CDR3 DNA, D gene, clone size, V gene, J gene. D genes are given only for firm matches. Some rows have no size entry. The others give once, few or many, or a class for an expanded clone.

CASSAGLAGHTGELFF,TGCGCCAGCAGCGCGGGACTAGCGGGACACACCGGGGAGCTGTTTTTT,TRBD2,-,TRBV10-2,TRBJ2-2
CASSSLAGASTQYF,TGTGCCAGCAGCTCACTAGCGGGAGCAAGTACGCAGTATTTT,TRBD2,once,TRBV3-1/TRBV3-2,TRBJ2-3
CASSGTGTGGKTGELFF,TGTGCCAGCAGTGGGACCGGGACAGGGGGGAAAACCGGGGAGCTGTTTTTT,TRBD1,-,TRBV28,TRBJ2-2
CASSSQGNIQYF,TGTGCCAGCAGTTCGCAGGGTAACATTCAGTACTTC,-,-,TRBV28,TRBJ2-4
CASSQEGASGIREQYF,TGCGCCAGCAGCCAAGAAGGCGCTAGCGGGATAAGGGAGCAGTACTTC,TRBD2,few,TRBV4-3,TRBJ2-7
CASNSRGPTGELFF,TGTGCCAGCAACTCGAGGGGGCCCACCGGGGAGCTGTTTTTT,TRBD1,-,TRBV28,TRBJ2-2
CASSSRQLNTEAFF,TGTGCCAGCAGCTCCAGACAGCTGAACACTGAAGCTTTCTTT,-,-,TRBV11-2,TRBJ1-1
CASSMIAGGDTEAFF,TGTGCCAGTAGTATGATAGCGGGGGGAGACACTGAAGCTTTCTTT,-,-,TRBV19,TRBJ1-1
CASRGTDTSTDTQYF,TGTGCCAGCCGCGGGACGGATACTAGCACAGATACGCAGTATTTT,-,-,TRBV7-9,TRBJ2-3
CASSPARQGLETQYF,TGTGCCAGCTCACCAGCGAGACAGGGGTTAGAGACCCAGTACTTC,TRBD1,-,TRBV18,TRBJ2-5
CASSQGAYPEAFF,TGCGCCAGCAGCCAAGGGGCCTACCCTGAAGCTTTCTTT,-,-,TRBV4-1,TRBJ1-1
CASSEGAGGSYEQYF,TGTGCCAGCAGTGAAGGAGCGGGAGGTTCCTACGAGCAGTACTTC,TRBD2,medium-sized,TRBV6-4,TRBJ2-7
CASSSGQGYEQYF,TGTGCCAGCAGTTCCGGACAGGGCTACGAGCAGTACTTC,TRBD1,-,TRBV12-3/TRBV12-4,TRBJ2-7
CASHDSFAGGGYNEQFF,TGTGCCAGCCACGATAGTTTTGCGGGAGGGGGGTACAATGAGCAGTTCTTC,TRBD2,-,TRBV28,TRBJ2-1
CASTRGNTEAFF,TGTGCCAGCACCCGAGGGAACACTGAAGCTTTCTTT,-,-,TRBV28,TRBJ1-1
CASSLGQGAYGYTF,TGTGCCAGCAGTCTGGGACAGGGAGCCTATGGCTACACCTTC,TRBD1,-,TRBV28,TRBJ1-2
CSVAPTSPTEAFF,TGCAGCGTTGCGCCGACAAGCCCAACTGAAGCTTTCTTT,-,once,TRBV29-1,TRBJ1-1
CASSLVPGNYEQYF,TGTGCCAGCAGCTTAGTACCGGGAAATTACGAGCAGTACTTC,-,-,TRBV7-2,TRBJ2-7
CASSGGTGVAEQYF,TGCGCCAGCAGTGGAGGGACAGGGGTGGCCGAGCAGTACTTC,TRBD1,-,TRBV10-1,TRBJ2-7
CASSSRSRWSGGNNEQFF,TGTGCCAGCAGCTCGAGGTCCCGATGGAGCGGTGGTAACAATGAGCAGTTCTTC,-,-,TRBV13,TRBJ2-1
CASAPGTGYQPQHF,TGTGCCAGCGCTCCCGGGACAGGGTATCAGCCCCAGCATTTT,TRBD1,-,TRBV28,TRBJ1-5
CASSVARTSGRAHNEQFF,TGTGCCAGCAGCGTAGCTAGGACTAGCGGGAGGGCCCATAATGAGCAGTTCTTC,TRBD2,-,TRBV9,TRBJ2-1
CASSERASWRDLGEQYF,TGCGCCAGCAGTGAAAGAGCTTCTTGGCGGGACCTGGGGGAGCAGTACTTC,-,once,TRBV10-2,TRBJ2-7
CASSSRAGLSNQPQHF,TGTGCCAGCAGCTCCAGGGCGGGGTTAAGCAATCAGCCCCAGCATTTT,-,-,TRBV7-2,TRBJ1-5
CASSPRLAGGGNEQFF,TGTGCCAGCAGCCCCAGACTAGCGGGAGGTGGAAATGAGCAGTTCTTC,TRBD2,-,TRBV3-1/TRBV3-2,TRBJ2-1
CASRSSGANVLTF,TGTGCCAGTAGGAGCTCTGGGGCCAACGTCCTGACTTTC,-,-,TRBV19,TRBJ2-6
CSVGTSGSKYEQYF,TGCAGCGTAGGGACTAGCGGGAGTAAGTACGAGCAGTACTTC,TRBD2,-,TRBV29-1,TRBJ2-7
CASSLSGTGGTEAFF,TGTGCCAGCAGTCTATCTGGGACAGGGGGGACTGAAGCTTTCTTT,TRBD1,-,TRBV28,TRBJ1-1
CASSLYGTAYEQYF,TGTGCCAGCAGTTTATATGGGACAGCATACGAGCAGTACTTC,TRBD1,-,TRBV28,TRBJ2-7
CACYRGRLNTEAFF,TGTGCCTGTTACAGGGGGCGGTTGAACACTGAAGCTTTCTTT,TRBD1,few,TRBV30,TRBJ1-1
CASSQVGVLGTGGNSPLHF,TGTGCCAGCAGCCAAGTCGGGGTTCTAGGGACAGGTGGTAATTCACCCCTCCACTTT,TRBD1,-,TRBV14,TRBJ1-6
CASSIQSSYEQYF,TGTGCCAGTAGTATCCAATCCTCCTACGAGCAGTACTTC,-,-,TRBV19,TRBJ2-7
CASSFGGERNTEAFF,TGTGCCAGCAGCTTCGGCGGGGAACGGAACACTGAAGCTTTCTTT,-,-,TRBV5-8,TRBJ1-1
CDRGGAGTSGAYNEQFF,TGTGATAGGGGGGGCGCCGGGACTAGCGGGGCCTACAATGAGCAGTTCTTC,TRBD2,-,TRBV19,TRBJ2-1
CATSDQGLAGEGPQETQYF,TGTGCCACCAGTGACCAGGGACTAGCGGGAGAGGGCCCCCAAGAGACCCAGTACTTC,TRBD2,-,TRBV24-1,TRBJ2-5
CASSGVTGSISGNTIYF,TGTGCCAGCAGCGGGGTGACAGGGAGCATCTCTGGAAACACCATATATTTT,TRBD1,-,TRBV2,TRBJ1-3
CATGGTTYNEQFF,TGTGCCACCGGCGGGACCACCTACAATGAGCAGTTCTTC,-,-,TRBV24-1,TRBJ2-1
CASSYRAGELFF,TGTGCCAGCAGTTACCGGGCCGGGGAGCTGTTTTTT,-,-,TRBV28,TRBJ2-2
CASSSFGQGGINEQFF,TGTGCCAGCAGCTCTTTCGGACAGGGTGGTATTAATGAGCAGTTCTTC,TRBD1,-,TRBV7-2,TRBJ2-1
CASKQGAVTGELFF,TGTGCCAGCAAACAGGGGGCGGTTACCGGGGAGCTGTTTTTT,TRBD1,few,TRBV7-3,TRBJ2-2
CASSFQFGGVWTEAFF,TGTGCCAGCAGCTTTCAGTTTGGAGGGGTGTGGACTGAAGCTTTCTTT,-,few,TRBV11-3,TRBJ1-1
CASSDGGPQHF,TGTGCCAGCAGTGACGGCGGGCCCCAGCATTTT,-,-,TRBV25-1,TRBJ1-5
CATRPGTGGRETQYF,TGTGCCACCCGACCCGGGACAGGAGGACGAGAGACCCAGTACTTC,TRBD1,once,TRBV15,TRBJ2-5
CASSYGGTGGNEQFF,TGTGCCAGCAGTTACGGCGGGACGGGCGGAAATGAGCAGTTCTTC,-,once,TRBV6-2/TRBV6-3,TRBJ2-1
CAIESTRGNTIYF,TGTGCCATCGAGTCGACCCGGGGGAACACCATATATTTT,-,-,TRBV2,TRBJ1-3
CSATGDLKSYNEQFF,TGCAGCGCGACAGGGGATCTAAAATCCTACAATGAGCAGTTCTTC,TRBD1,-,TRBV29-1,TRBJ2-1
CASSDQGGIRDTQYF,TGTGCCAGCAGTGACCAGGGAGGGATTCGAGATACGCAGTATTTT,TRBD2,-,TRBV2,TRBJ2-3
CASGTTVEYGYTF,TGTGCCAGCGGCACGACAGTCGAGTATGGCTACACCTTC,-,-,TRBV28,TRBJ1-2
CASSQTIRGRGTNEQFF,TGTGCCAGCAGCCAGACGATCCGCGGGAGAGGGACTAATGAGCAGTTCTTC,TRBD2,-,TRBV7-6,TRBJ2-1
CASSHPGLYNEQFF,TGTGCCAGCAGCCACCCGGGACTCTACAATGAGCAGTTCTTC,-,-,TRBV11-3,TRBJ2-1
CASSTSWETQYF,TGTGCCAGCAGCACTAGCTGGGAGACCCAGTACTTC,-,-,TRBV6-2/TRBV6-3,TRBJ2-5
CASSFLAPRGRVSSYEQYF,TGTGCCAGCAGTTTTTTAGCTCCCCGCGGGAGGGTAAGCTCCTACGAGCAGTACTTC,TRBD2,once,TRBV28,TRBJ2-7
CASSELAGVFYNEQFF,TGTGCCAGCAGTGAACTAGCGGGAGTTTTCTACAATGAGCAGTTCTTC,TRBD2,-,TRBV25-1,TRBJ2-1
CASSQARGNNSPLHF,TGTGCCAGCAGCCAAGCAAGGGGGAATAATTCACCCCTCCACTTT,-,once,TRBV3-1/TRBV3-2,TRBJ1-6
CASSTEREYSEQYF,TGTGCCAGCAGCACCGAGCGGGAGTACAGCGAGCAGTACTTC,-,-,TRBV21-1,TRBJ2-7
CASSFLRDTNYGYTF,TGTGCCAGCAGCTTCCTCCGGGACACTAACTATGGCTACACCTTC,-,few,TRBV7-2,TRBJ1-2
CATRPGQSGNTGELFF,TGTGCCACCAGGCCGGGACAGTCAGGGAACACCGGGGAGCTGTTTTTT,TRBD1,-,TRBV24-1,TRBJ2-2
CSVPGSYRADTQYF,TGCAGCGTCCCGGGATCCTATCGCGCAGATACGCAGTATTTT,-,-,TRBV29-1,TRBJ2-3
CATSREAVGSANEQFF,TGTGCCACCAGCAGAGAAGCAGTCGGGTCCGCCAATGAGCAGTTCTTC,-,-,TRBV15,TRBJ2-1